A selection of T cell receptor beta chains follows, all from one sample in a study of cytotoxic CD8 clonotypes in ibrutinib-treated CLL. Method: immunoSEQ multiplex PCR; TCRdb's copy keeps in-frame clones and lacks some. The sample includes around 150,000 clones, about 88% seen only once; the top ten take roughly 3%. This specimen consisted of PBMCs, obtained at disease progression, from a patient treated with ibrutinib. The receptors originated from a human donor with chronic lymphocytic leukemia. Each CDR3 is given with its conserved first and last residue. A D gene is named only where the DNA matches it firmly. Expanded clones get a size class; other rows say once, few or many, or leave the size out.

cdr3_aa | cdr3_nt | d_call | clone_size | j_call | v_call
CASSLGLAGVSYEQYF | TGTGCCAGCAGCTTAGGACTAGCGGGAGTATCTTACGAGCAGTACTTC | TRBD2 | - | TRBJ2-7 | TRBV7-6
CSDMGQGSGYGYTF | TGCAGCGATATGGGACAGGGGTCGGGCTATGGCTACACCTTC | TRBD1 | few | TRBJ1-2 | TRBV29-1
CASSSLGQNFIQAEAFF | TGTGCCAGCAGCTCGCTTGGACAGAACTTTATTCAAGCGGAAGCTTTCTTT | - | - | TRBJ1-1 | TRBV7-2
CASSLEGASASTDTQYF | TGCGCCAGCAGCTTGGAGGGGGCGTCTGCTAGCACAGATACGCAGTATTTT | TRBD1 | - | TRBJ2-3 | TRBV5-1
CASSVTGQTSNQPQHF | TGTGCCAGTAGTGTGACGGGACAGACTAGCAATCAGCCCCAGCATTTT | TRBD1 | - | TRBJ1-5 | TRBV19
CASSPDTNQPQHF | TGTGCCAGTAGCCCGGACACTAATCAGCCCCAGCATTTT | - | - | TRBJ1-5 | TRBV19
CASSVTDRNQPQHF | TGTGCCAGCAGTGTAACGGACAGAAATCAGCCCCAGCATTTT | - | - | TRBJ1-5 | TRBV6-1
CASTTGTSGYEQYF | TGTGCCAGCACCACCGGGACTAGCGGGTACGAGCAGTACTTC | TRBD2 | - | TRBJ2-7 | TRBV7-2
CASSPPDSYEQYF | TGTGCCAGCAGCCCACCGGACAGTTACGAGCAGTACTTC | - | - | TRBJ2-7 | TRBV11-3
CASSGLQGNTEAFF | TGTGCCAGCAGTGGGTTGCAAGGGAACACTGAAGCTTTCTTT | - | - | TRBJ1-1 | TRBV2
CASRDEGWGTEAFF | TGTGCCAGCAGGGATGAGGGTTGGGGGACTGAAGCTTTCTTT | - | - | TRBJ1-1 | TRBV6-4
CASSQEGTYGTGGGKLFF | TGTGCCAGCAGCCAAGAGGGAACATATGGGACAGGGGGTGGAAAACTGTTTTTT | TRBD1 | - | TRBJ1-4 | TRBV4-2
CASSVEGAGYNEQFF | TGTGCCAGCAGCGTAGAGGGGGCGGGCTACAATGAGCAGTTCTTC | TRBD1 | - | TRBJ2-1 | TRBV9
CASSQAQGLAGSYEQYF | TGTGCCAGCAGCCAAGCCCAGGGACTAGCGGGCTCCTACGAGCAGTACTTC | TRBD2 | - | TRBJ2-7 | TRBV4-2
CASLSGNTIYF | TGTGCCAGCTTATCTGGAAACACCATATATTTT | - | few | TRBJ1-3 | TRBV14
CASSIDGTGGSEQYF | TGTGCCAGTAGTATAGATGGGACAGGGGGCTCCGAGCAGTACTTC | TRBD1 | once | TRBJ2-7 | TRBV19
CASTKGLGLDTEAFF | TGTGCCAGCACCAAAGGACTCGGGTTGGACACTGAAGCTTTCTTT | - | - | TRBJ1-1 | TRBV27
CASEGQGATNEKLFF | TGTGCCAGCGAAGGACAGGGGGCAACTAATGAAAAACTGTTTTTT | TRBD1 | - | TRBJ1-4 | TRBV2
CASSLSLFRRQETQYF | TGTGCCAGCAGCTTAAGTCTCTTTCGTAGGCAAGAGACCCAGTACTTC | - | - | TRBJ2-5 | TRBV11-2
CASSLGWGGRSADTQYF | TGCGCCAGCAGCCTGGGTTGGGGCGGGAGATCGGCAGATACGCAGTATTTT | TRBD2 | - | TRBJ2-3 | TRBV4-3